This T cell receptor beta chain comes out of a study of identical twins. CDR3 size: 11 residues. Deletions cut 2 bases from V and 8 bases from J, with 3 bases between. The germline V gene has CDR1 KGHDR and CDR2 SFDVKD. TCRdb re-called the 5' RACE reads through MiXCR, storing one row per CDR3 protein. In the table there are around 690,000 distinct CDR3 sequences, roughly 20% of which are singletons. This clonotype was counted between two and nine times. The sample also formed part of further work on T cells expressing NK-cell markers. This second study says: The TCR beta repertoires originated in sorted CD3+CD56+NKG2C+, CD3+CD56+NKG2C- and CD3+CD56-NKG2C+ T cells. The CD3+CD56-NKG2C+ fraction of a handful of donors was also led by these clonotypes. Expanded clones of NKG2C+ T cells had an unclear HCMV specificity.

The source is a young woman in good health. V and J are TRBV24-1 and TRBJ2-1, with D unclear. The specimen was PBMCs. Written as DNA, the CDR3 is TGTGCCACCAGTGATTATGATGAGCAGTTCTTC. Translated, it gives CATSDYDEQFF.